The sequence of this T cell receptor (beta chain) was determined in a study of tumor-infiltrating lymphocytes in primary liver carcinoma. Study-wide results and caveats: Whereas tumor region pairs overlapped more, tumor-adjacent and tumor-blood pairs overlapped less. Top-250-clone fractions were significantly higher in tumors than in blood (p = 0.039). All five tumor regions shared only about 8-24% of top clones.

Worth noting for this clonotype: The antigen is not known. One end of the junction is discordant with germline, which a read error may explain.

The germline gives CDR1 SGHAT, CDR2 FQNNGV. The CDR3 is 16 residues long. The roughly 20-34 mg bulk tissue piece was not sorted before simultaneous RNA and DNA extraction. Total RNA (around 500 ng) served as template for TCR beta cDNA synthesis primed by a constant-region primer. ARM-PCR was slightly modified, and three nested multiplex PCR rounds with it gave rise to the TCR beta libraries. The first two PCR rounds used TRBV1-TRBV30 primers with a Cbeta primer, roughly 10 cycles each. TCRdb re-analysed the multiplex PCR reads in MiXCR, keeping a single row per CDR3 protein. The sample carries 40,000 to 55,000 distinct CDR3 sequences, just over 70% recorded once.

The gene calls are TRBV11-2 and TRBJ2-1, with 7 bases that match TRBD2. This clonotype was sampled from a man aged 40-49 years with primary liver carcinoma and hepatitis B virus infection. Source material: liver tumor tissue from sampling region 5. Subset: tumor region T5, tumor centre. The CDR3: CASSLDIGLVMGEPVF. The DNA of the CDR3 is TGTGCCAGCAGCTTGGATATCGGACTAGTCATGGGTGAGCCGGTCTTC.